This TCR beta chain was found in a study of blood T cell repertoires in COVID-19. The wider study: The origin of the acute and convalescent COVID-19 samples was the United States, Italy and Spain.

This clone appeared once. TCRdb keeps only in-frame clones here, not all; method: immunoSEQ multiplex PCR. The data show 200,000 to 300,000 clones, approximately 86% seen once. The germline V gene has CDR1 SGHRS and CDR2 YFSETQ. The V gene end was trimmed by 0 bases and the J gene end by 1 base; junction bases not matched to a gene: 11. The CDR3 is 18 amino acids. This receptor was taken from a young woman who had recovered from COVID-19. The sequenced sample was PBMCs or T cells enriched from blood (not recorded which). The chain combines TRBV5-1 with TRBJ2-5, with 8 positions matching TRBD2. Written as DNA, the CDR3 is TGCGCCAGCAGCTTGGAAGTGGTAGCGGGGTCTCCCCAAGAGACCCAGTACTTC. It codes for CASSLEVVAGSPQETQYF.